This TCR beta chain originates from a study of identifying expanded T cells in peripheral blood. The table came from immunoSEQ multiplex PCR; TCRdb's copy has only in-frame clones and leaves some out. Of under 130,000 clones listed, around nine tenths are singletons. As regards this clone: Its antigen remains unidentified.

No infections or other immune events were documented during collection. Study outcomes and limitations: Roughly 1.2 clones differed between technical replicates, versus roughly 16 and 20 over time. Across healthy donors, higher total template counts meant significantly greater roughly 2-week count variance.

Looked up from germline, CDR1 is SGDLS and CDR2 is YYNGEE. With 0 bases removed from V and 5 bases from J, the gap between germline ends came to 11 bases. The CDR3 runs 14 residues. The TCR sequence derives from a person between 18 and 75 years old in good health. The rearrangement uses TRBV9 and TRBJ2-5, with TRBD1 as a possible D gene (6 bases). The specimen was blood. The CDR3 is CASSVDDRPETQYF. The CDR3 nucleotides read TGTGCCAGCAGCGTAGATGACAGGCCGGAGACCCAGTACTTC.